This TCR beta chain was documented in a study of shared clonotypes between healthy human individuals. Libraries were prepared by immunoSEQ multiplex PCR; TCRdb keeps only in-frame clonotypes and omits some of them. Of 2.3 million or so clones in the sample, 80% to 95% are singletons; the top ten hold 0.3% to 0.4%. This CDR3 is 11 amino acids long. V was shortened by 9 bases and J by 15 bases, with 18 bases between the two germline ends. Germline V gives CDR1 MGHDK, CDR2 SYGVNS. The rearrangement links TRBV25-1 to TRBJ2-4; TRBD1 is a possible D gene (7 bases). The sequencing sample was made of naive CD4+ T cells from PBMCs. The subset here: CD45RA+ positively selected. The TCR sequence derives from a man younger than 35 in good health. Some clones in this sample may be carry-over from other donors' samples. CDR3 nucleotides: TGTGCCAGTGACAGACAGGGACTCAGGTACTTC. Amino acid sequence: CASDRQGLRYF.